This paragraph reports one TCR beta chain. The repertoire was sequenced with immunoSEQ multiplex PCR; TCRdb's copy has only in-frame clones and lacks some. The repertoire has about 1,100 clones, roughly 20% of them found once; the top ten carry over 6.5%. Germline V CDR1 and CDR2: MNHGY, SAAAGT. Trimming pared 8 bases from V and 7 bases from J, leaving 20 bases between. This CDR3 has 14 amino acids. The source of the sample is a study of T cells in localized non-small cell lung cancer. This TCR was sampled from an older female donor with stage I squamous cell lung carcinoma. V gene TRBV6-8 combines with J gene TRBJ2-5, with D possibly called TRBD1 or TRBD2 (5 bases each). The material sequenced was lung tumor tissue, taken before any cancer treatment. The chain's CDR3 is CASGDHSTYGTQYF. The CDR3, as DNA: TGTGCCAGCGGGGACCACTCAACCTATGGGACCCAGTACTTC.